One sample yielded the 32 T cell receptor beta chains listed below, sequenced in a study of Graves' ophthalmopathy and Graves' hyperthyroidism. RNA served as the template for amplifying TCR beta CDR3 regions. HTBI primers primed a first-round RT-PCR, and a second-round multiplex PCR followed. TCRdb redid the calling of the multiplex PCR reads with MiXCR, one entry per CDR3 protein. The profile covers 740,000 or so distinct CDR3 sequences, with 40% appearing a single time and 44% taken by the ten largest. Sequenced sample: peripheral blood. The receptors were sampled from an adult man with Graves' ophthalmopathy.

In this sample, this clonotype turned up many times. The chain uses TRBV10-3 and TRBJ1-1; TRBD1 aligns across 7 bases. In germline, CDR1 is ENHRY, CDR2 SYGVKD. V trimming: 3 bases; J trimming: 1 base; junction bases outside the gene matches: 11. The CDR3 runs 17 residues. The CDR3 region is CAISESQKGATNTEAFF. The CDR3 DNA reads TGTGCCATCAGTGAATCCCAGAAGGGGGCGACGAACACTGAAGCTTTCTTT.

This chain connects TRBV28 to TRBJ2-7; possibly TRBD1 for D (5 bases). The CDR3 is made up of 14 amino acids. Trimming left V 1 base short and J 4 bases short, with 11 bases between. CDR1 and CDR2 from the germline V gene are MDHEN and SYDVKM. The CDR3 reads CASSLSTRVYEQYF. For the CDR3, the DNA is TGTGCCAGCAGTTTATCGACCAGGGTTTACGAGCAGTACTTC.

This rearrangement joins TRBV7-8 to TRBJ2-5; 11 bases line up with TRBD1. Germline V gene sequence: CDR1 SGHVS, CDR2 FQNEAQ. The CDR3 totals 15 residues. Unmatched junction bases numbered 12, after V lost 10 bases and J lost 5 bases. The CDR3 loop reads CAIPDRGLGGETQYF. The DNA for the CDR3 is TGTGCCATTCCGGACAGGGGGCTAGGCGGGGAGACCCAGTACTTC.

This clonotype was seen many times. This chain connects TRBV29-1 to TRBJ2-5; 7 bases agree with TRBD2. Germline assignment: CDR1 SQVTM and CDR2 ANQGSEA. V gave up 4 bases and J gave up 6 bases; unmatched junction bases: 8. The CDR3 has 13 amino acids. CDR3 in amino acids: CSVGQAGVKTQYF. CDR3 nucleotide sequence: TGCAGCGTTGGGCAGGCGGGGGTAAAGACCCAGTACTTC. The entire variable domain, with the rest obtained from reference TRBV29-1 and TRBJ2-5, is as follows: SAVISQKPSRDICQRGTSLTIQCQVDSQVTMMFWYRQQPGQSLTLIATANQGSEATYESGFVIDKFPISRPNLTFSTLTVSNMSPEDSSIYLCSVGQAGVKTQYFGPGTRLLVL.

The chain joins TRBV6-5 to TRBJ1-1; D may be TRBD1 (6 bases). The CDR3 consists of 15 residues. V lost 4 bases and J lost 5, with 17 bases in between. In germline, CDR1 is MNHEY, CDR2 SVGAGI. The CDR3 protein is CASSSSGAEGTEAFF. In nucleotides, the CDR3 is TGTGCCAGCAGTTCCTCGGGGGCAGAGGGGACTGAAGCTTTCTTT.

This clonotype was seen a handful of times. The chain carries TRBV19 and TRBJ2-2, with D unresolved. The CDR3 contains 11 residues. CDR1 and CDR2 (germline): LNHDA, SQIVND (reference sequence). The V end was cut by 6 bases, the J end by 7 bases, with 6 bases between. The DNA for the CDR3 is TGTGCCAGTAGACAGTACGGGGAGCTGTTTTTT. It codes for CASRQYGELFF.

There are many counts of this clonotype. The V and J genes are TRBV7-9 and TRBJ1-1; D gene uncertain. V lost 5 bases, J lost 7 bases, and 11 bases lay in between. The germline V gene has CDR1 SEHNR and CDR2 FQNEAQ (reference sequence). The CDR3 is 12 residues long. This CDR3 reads CASSPRGIEAFF. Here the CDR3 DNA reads TGTGCCAGCAGCCCACGTGGAATTGAAGCTTTCTTT.

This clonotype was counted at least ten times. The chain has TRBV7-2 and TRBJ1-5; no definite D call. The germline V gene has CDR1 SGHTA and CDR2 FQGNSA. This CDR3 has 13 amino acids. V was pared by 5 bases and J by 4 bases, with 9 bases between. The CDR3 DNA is TGTGCCAGCAGCCCGGACCCAAATCAGCCCCAGCATTTT. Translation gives CASSPDPNQPQHF.

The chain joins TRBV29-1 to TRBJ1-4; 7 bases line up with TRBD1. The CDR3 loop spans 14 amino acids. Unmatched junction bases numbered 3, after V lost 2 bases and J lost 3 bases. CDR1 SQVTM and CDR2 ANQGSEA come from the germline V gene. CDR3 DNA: TGCAGCGTTGAAAGACAGGGACCTAATGAAAAACTGTTTTTT. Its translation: CSVERQGPNEKLFF.

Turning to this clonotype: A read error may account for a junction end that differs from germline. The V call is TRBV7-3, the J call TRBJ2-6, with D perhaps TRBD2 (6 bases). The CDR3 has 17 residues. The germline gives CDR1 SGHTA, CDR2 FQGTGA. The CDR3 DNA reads TGCGCCAGCAGCTCAGCGTTGACGGGAGCTGGGGCCAACGTCCTGACTTTC. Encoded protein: CASSSALTGAGANVLTF.

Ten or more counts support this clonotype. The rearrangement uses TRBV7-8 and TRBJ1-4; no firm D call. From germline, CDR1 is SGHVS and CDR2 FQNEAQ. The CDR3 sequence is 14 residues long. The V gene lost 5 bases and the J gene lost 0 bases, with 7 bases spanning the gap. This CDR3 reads CASSQTPTNEKLFF. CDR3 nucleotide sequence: TGTGCCAGCAGCCAGACACCAACTAATGAAAAACTGTTTTTT. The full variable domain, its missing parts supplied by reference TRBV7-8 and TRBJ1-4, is GAGVSQSPRYKVAKRGQDVALRCDPISGHVSLFWYQQALGQGPEFLTYFQNEAQLDKSGLPSDRFFAERPEGSVSTLKIQRTQQEDSAVYLCASSQTPTNEKLFFGSGTQLSVL.

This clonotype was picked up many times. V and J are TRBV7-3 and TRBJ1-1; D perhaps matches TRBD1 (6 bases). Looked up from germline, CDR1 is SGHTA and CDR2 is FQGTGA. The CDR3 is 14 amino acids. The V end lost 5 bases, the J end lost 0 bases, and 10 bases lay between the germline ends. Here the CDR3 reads CASSPGTLNTEAFF. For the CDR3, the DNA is TGTGCCAGCAGCCCGGGGACATTGAACACTGAAGCTTTCTTT.

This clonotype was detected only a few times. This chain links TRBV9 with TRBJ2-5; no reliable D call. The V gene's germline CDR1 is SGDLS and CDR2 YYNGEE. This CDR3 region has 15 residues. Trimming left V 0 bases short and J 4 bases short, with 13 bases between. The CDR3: CASSVGVSTGETQYF. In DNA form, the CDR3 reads TGTGCCAGCAGCGTAGGTGTCTCAACCGGAGAGACCCAGTACTTC. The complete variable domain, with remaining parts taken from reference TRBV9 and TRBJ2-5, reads DSGVTQTPKHLITATGQRVTLRCSPRSGDLSVYWYQQSLDQGLQFLIQYYNGEERAKGNILERFSAQQFPDLHSELNLSSLELGDSALYFCASSVGVSTGETQYFGPGTRLLVL.

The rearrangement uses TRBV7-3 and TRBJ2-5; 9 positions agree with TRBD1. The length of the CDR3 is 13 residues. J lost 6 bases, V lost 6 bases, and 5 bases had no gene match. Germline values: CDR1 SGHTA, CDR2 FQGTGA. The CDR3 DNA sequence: TGTGCCAGCAGTCAGGGACAGGGAAAGACCCAGTACTTC. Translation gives CASSQGQGKTQYF.

CDR3 residues: CASTLSIVAGAKGETQYF. Here the CDR3 DNA reads TGTGCCAGCACCCTTTCAATCGTAGCGGGAGCAAAGGGGGAGACCCAGTACTTC. J is TRBJ2-5 and V is TRBV6-1, with 9 bases fitting TRBD2. Unmatched junction bases numbered 20, after V lost 7 bases and J lost 5 bases. From germline, CDR1 is MNHNS and CDR2 SASEGT. The CDR3 sequence is 18 residues long.

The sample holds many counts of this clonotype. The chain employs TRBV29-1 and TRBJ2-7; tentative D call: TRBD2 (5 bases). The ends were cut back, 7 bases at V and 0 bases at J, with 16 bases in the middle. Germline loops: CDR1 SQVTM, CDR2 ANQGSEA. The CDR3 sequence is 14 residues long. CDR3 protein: CSAVPGFSSYEQYF. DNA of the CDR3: TGCAGCGCCGTTCCGGGGTTTAGCTCCTACGAGCAGTACTTC.

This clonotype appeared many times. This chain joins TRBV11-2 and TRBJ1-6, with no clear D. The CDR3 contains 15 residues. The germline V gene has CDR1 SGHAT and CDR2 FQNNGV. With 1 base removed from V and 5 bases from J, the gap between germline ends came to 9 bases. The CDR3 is CASSLGSWDNSPLHF. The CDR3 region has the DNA TGTGCCAGCAGCTTAGGGAGTTGGGATAATTCACCCCTCCACTTT.

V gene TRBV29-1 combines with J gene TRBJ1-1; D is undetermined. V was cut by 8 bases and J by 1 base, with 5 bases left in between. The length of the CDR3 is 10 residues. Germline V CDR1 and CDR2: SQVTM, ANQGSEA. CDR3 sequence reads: CSLGNTEAFF. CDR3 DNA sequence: TGCAGCTTAGGGAACACTGAAGCTTTCTTT.

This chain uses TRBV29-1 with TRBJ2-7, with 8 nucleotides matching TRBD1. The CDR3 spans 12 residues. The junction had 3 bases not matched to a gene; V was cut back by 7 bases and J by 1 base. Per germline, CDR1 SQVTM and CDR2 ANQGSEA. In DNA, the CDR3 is TGCAGCGGACAGGGGAATTCCTACGAGCAGTACTTC. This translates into CSGQGNSYEQYF.

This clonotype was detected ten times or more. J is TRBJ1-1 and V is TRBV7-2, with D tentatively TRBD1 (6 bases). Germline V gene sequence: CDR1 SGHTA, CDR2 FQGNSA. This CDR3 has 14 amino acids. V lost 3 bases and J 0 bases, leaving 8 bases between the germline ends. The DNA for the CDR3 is TGTGCCAGCAGCTTGGGGGCGGTGAACACTGAAGCTTTCTTT. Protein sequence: CASSLGAVNTEAFF.

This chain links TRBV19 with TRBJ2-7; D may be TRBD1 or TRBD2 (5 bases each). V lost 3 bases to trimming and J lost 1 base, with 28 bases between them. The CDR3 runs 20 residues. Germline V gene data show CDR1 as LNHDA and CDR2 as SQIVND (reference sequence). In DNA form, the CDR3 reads TGTGCCAGTAGTATGATCGGTTGGGTGGCTTCCAGGGAGTCGTCCTACGAGCAGTACTTC. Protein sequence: CASSMIGWVASRESSYEQYF.

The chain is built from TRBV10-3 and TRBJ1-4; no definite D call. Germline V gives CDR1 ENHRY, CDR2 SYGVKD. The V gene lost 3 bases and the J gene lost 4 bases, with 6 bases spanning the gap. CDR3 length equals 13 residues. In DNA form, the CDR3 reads TGTGCCATCAGTGACAGCATTAATGAAAAACTGTTTTTT. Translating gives CAISDSINEKLFF.

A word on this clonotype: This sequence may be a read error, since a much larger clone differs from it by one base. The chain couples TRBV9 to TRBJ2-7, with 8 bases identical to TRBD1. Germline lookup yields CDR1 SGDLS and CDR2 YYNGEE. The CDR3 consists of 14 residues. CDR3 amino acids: CAISQDRAADEQHF. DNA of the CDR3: TGTGCCATCAGTCAGGACAGGGCGGCAGACGAGCAGCACTTC.

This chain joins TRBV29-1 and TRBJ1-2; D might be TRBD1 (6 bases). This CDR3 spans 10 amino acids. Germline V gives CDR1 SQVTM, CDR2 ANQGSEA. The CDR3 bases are TGCACAACCAGGGACAAAGGCTACACCTTC. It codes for CTTRDKGYTF.

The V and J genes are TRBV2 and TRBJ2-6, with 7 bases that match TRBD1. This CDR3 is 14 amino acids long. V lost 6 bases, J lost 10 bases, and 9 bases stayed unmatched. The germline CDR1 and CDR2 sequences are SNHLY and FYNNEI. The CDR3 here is CASRNRGQANVLTF. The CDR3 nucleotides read TGTGCCAGCAGGAACAGGGGCCAGGCAAACGTCCTGACTTTC. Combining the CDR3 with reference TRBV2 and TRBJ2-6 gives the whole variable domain EPEVTQTPSHQVTQMGQEVILRCVPISNHLYFYWYRQILGQKVEFLVSFYNNEISEKSEIFDDQFSVERPDGSNFTLKIRSTKLEDSAMYFCASRNRGQANVLTFGAGSRLTVL.

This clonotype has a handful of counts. Here the CDR3 reads CASSIVQGNTEAFF. The CDR3 DNA reads as TGTGCCAGTAGTATAGTTCAGGGGAACACTGAAGCTTTCTTT. The J gene is TRBJ1-1, the V gene TRBV19, with D possibly TRBD1 on 5 matching bases. The CDR3 is made up of 14 amino acids. In germline, CDR1 is LNHDA, CDR2 SQIVND (reference sequence). The V gene lost 1 base and the J gene lost 1 base, with 7 bases spanning the gap.

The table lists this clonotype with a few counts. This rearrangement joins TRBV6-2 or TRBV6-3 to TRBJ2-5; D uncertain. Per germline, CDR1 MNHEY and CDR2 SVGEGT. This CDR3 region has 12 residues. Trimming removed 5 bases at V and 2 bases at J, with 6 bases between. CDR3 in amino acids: CASSQKQETQYF. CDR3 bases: TGTGCCAGCAGTCAAAAACAAGAGACCCAGTACTTC.

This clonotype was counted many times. Written as DNA, the CDR3 is TGTGCCAGCAGTGAACCGGGCAGTCTGGAGACCCAGTACTTC. This translates into CASSEPGSLETQYF. The rearrangement joins TRBV25-1 to TRBJ2-5; D is undetermined. Germline V gene lookup returns CDR1 MGHDK and CDR2 SYGVNS. The CDR3 totals 14 residues. V was clipped by 2 bases and J by 5 bases, with 12 bases between them. Together with reference TRBV25-1 and TRBJ2-5, the CDR3 gives the full variable domain: EADIYQTPRYLVIGTGKKITLECSQTMGHDKMYWYQQDPGMELHLIHYSYGVNSTEKGDLSSESTVSRIRTEHFPLTLESARPSHTSQYLCASSEPGSLETQYFGPGTRLLVL.

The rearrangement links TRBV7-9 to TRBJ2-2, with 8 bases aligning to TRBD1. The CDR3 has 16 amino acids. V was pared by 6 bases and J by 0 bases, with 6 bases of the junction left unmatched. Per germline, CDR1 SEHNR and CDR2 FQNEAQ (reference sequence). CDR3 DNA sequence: TGTGCCAGCAGACCGACAGGGGCTACGAACACCGGGGAGCTGTTTTTT. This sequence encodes CASRPTGATNTGELFF.

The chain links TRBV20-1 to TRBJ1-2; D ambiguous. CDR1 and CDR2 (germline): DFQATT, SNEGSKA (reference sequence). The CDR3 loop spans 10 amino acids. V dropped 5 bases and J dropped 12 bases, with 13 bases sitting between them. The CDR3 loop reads CSARLSGNTF. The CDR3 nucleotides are TGCAGTGCTCGGCTCTCTGGAAACACCTTC.

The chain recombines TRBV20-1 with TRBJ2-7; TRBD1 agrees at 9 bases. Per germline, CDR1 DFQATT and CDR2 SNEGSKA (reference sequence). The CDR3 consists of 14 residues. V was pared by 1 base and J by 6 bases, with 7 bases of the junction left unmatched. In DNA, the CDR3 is TGCAGTGCTAGAGCAGACAGGGGGAGCTCCGAGCAGTACTTC. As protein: CSARADRGSSEQYF.

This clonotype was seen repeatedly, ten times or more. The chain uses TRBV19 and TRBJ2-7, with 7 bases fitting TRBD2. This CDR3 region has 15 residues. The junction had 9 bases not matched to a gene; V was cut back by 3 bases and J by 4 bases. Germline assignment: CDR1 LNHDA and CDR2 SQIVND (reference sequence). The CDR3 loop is CASSIVAGRLYEQYF. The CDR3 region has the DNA TGTGCCAGTAGTATCGTAGCGGGTCGTCTTTACGAGCAGTACTTC.